This TCR beta chain was observed in a study of Ad26.COV2.S vaccination and SARS-CoV-2 variants. About the study: Into the muscle, Ad26.COV2.S was dosed once or twice, 56 days apart. Study-wide results and limits: Vaccinees reportedly had broad spike-specific CD8+ and CD4+ T cell responses.

Concerning this clone: Its antigen is unknown.

The germline V gene encodes CDR1 LGHDT and CDR2 YNNKEL (reference sequence). The CDR3 has 12 residues. V shed 3 bases and J shed 4 bases, with 7 bases lying between them. Generated by immunoSEQ multiplex PCR, the TCRdb table keeps only in-frame clones and is missing some. Among about 350,000 clones listed, around 86% were seen once. The treatment is: 15 to 20 received Ad26.COV2.S at low or high dose, single or two shots; 5 received placebo; per-sample allocation not given. Day 63 after the first vaccine or placebo injection was the time point for sampling. The genes are TRBV3-1 (or the pseudogene TRBV3-2) and TRBJ2-7; D call uncertain. The sequences come from peripheral blood, collected in a trial of Ad26.COV2.S vaccine versus placebo. The clonotype comes from a person aged 18-65 years who received the Ad26.COV2.S COVID-19 vaccine or a placebo. The CDR3 loop reads CASSQSGYEQYF. Written as DNA, the CDR3 is TGTGCCAGCAGCCAGAGTGGGTACGAGCAGTACTTC.